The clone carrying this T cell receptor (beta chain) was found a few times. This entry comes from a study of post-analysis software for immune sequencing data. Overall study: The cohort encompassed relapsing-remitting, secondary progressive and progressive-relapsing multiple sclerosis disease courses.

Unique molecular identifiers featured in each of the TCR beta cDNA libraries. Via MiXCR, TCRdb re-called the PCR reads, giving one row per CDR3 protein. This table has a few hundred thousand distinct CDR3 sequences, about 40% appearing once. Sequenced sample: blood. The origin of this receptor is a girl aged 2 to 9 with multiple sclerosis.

The CDR3: CASSSTNTNEQFF. DNA for the CDR3: TGTGCCAGCAGTTCGACTAACACTAATGAGCAGTTCTTC. This chain uses TRBV6-5 with TRBJ2-1; D is perhaps TRBD2 (5 bases). The CDR3 runs 13 residues. The germline CDR1 and CDR2 sequences are MNHEY and SVGAGI. Trimming left V 4 bases short and J 7 bases short, with 11 bases between.